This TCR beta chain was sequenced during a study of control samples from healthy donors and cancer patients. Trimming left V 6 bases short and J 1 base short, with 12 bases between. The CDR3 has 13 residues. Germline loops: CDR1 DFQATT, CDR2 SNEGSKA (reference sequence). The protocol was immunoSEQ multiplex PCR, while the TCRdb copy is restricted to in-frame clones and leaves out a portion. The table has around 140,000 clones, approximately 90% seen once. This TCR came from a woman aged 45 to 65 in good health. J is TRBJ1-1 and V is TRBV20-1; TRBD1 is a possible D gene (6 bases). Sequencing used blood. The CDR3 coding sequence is TGCAGTGCGAGTCGACAGGAGAACACTGAAGCTTTCTTT. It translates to CSASRQENTEAFF.